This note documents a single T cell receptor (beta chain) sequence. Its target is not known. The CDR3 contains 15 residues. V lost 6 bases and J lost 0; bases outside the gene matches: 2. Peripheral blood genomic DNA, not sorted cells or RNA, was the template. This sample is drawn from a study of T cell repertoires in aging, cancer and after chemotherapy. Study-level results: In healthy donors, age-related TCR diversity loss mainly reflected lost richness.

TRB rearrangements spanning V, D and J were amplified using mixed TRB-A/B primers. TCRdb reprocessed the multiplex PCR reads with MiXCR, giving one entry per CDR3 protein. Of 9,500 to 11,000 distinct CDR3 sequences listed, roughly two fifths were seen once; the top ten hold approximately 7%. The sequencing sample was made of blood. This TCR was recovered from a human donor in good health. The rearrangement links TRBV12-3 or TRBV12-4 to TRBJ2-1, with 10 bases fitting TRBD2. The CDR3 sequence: CASSRTSGSYNEQFF. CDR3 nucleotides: TGTGCCAGCAGCCGGACTAGCGGCTCCTACAATGAGCAGTTCTTC.